This TCR beta chain was identified in a study of shared clonotypes between healthy human individuals. This CDR3 has 13 amino acids. The germline V and J ends were trimmed by 4 bases and 6 bases, with 13 bases remaining between them. The V gene's germline CDR1 is MNHNS and CDR2 SASEGT. There are a few counts of this clone. Authors' methods: ImmunoSEQ yielded junction-only sequences lacking quality scores, so filtering differed. Sequencing was performed with immunoSEQ multiplex PCR; in TCRdb, only in-frame clones are kept and a portion is missing. V, J and clone size reflect that table, while D and trimming were determined from the DNA. The profile shows 850,000 to 1,200,000 clones, around four fifths of them singletons.

This TCR came from a man aged 18 to 29 in good health. Sequencing was carried out using memory CD4+ T cells sorted from blood. As to subset: CD45RA-negative fraction. V usage is TRBV6-1 and J usage is TRBJ2-7; D unclear. CDR3 in amino acids: CASSGLTQGEQYF. Here the CDR3 DNA reads TGTGCCAGCAGTGGATTAACCCAAGGCGAGCAGTACTTC.